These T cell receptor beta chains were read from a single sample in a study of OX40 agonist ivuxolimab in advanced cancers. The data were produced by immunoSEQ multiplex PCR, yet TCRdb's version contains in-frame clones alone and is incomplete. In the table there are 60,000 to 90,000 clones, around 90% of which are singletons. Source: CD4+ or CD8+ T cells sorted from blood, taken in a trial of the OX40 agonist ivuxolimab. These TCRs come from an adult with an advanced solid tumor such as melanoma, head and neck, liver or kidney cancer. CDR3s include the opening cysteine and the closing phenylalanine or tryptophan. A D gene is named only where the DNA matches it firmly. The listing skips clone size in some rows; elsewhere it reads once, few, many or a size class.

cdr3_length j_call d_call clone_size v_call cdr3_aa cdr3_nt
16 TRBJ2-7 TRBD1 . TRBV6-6 CASSYTGQGAYYEQYF TGTGCCAGCAGTTACACGGGACAGGGGGCGTACTACGAGCAGTACTTC
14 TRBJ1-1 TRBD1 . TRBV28 CASRLRGPNTEAFF TGTGCCAGCCGTCTTAGGGGGCCGAACACTGAAGCTTTCTTT
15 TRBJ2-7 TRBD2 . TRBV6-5 CASSPGLAEIYEQYF TGTGCCAGCAGTCCGGGACTAGCGGAGATATACGAGCAGTACTTC
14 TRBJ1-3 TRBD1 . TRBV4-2 CASSPQGTGNTIYF TGTGCCAGCAGCCCACAGGGGACTGGAAACACCATATATTTT
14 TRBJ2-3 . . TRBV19 CATKTPGPTDTQYF TGTGCCACTAAGACCCCCGGACCCACAGATACGCAGTATTTT
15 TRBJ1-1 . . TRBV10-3 CAIKSHTNMNTEAFF TGTGCCATCAAATCTCACACCAACATGAACACTGAAGCTTTCTTT
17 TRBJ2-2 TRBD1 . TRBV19 CASPGTGGTGNTGELFF TGTGCCAGCCCCGGGACAGGGGGTACAGGGAACACCGGGGAGCTGTTTTTT
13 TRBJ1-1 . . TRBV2 CASSDNRAGKAFF TGTGCCAGCAGTGATAACCGGGCCGGGAAAGCTTTCTTT
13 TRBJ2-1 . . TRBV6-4 CASSDLMGNEQFF TGTGCCAGCAGTGACTTAATGGGGAATGAGCAGTTCTTC
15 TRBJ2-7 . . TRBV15 CATSRLQGPTYEQYF TGTGCCACCAGCAGACTACAGGGCCCCACCTACGAGCAGTACTTC
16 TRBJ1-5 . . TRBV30 CAWVGSPGEGNQPQHF TGTGCCTGGGTGGGGTCACCGGGCGAGGGCAATCAGCCCCAGCATTTT
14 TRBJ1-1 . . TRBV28 CASSLSQEGFKAFF TGTGCCAGCAGTTTATCTCAGGAAGGGTTTAAAGCTTTCTTT
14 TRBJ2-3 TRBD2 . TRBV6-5 CASSYSRLAGGQYF TGTGCCAGCAGTTACTCGAGGCTAGCGGGGGGGCAGTATTTT
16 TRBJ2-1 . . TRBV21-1 CATVSGRLSSYNEQFF TGTGCCACCGTGAGTGGGCGTCTCAGCTCCTACAATGAGCAGTTCTTC
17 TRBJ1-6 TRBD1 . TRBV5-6 CASSLGVGGTAASPLHF TGTGCCAGCAGCTTGGGGGTAGGAGGGACAGCGGCCTCACCCCTCCACTTT
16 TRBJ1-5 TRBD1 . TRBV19 CASSTSFNTGGQPQHF TGTGCCAGTAGTACCTCTTTTAATACAGGGGGGCAGCCCCAGCATTTT
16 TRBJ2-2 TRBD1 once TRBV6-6 CASRDRGRVNTGELFF TGTGCCAGCAGAGACAGGGGGCGTGTAAACACCGGGGAGCTGTTTTTT
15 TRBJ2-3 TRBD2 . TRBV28 CASSSAGGGTDTQYF TGTGCCAGCAGTTCTGCCGGGGGAGGGACAGATACGCAGTATTTT
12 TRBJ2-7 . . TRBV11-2 CASSPSLYEQYF TGTGCCAGCAGCCCCTCCCTTTACGAGCAGTACTTC
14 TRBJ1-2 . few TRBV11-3 CASSLDGPNYGYTF TGTGCCAGCAGCTTAGATGGACCCAACTATGGCTACACCTTC
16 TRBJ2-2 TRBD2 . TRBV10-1 CASRPGLAGHTGELFF TGCGCCAGCAGACCCGGACTAGCGGGACACACCGGGGAGCTGTTTTTT
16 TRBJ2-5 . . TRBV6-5 CASSYSGGRRGETQYF TGTGCCAGCAGTTACTCGGGCGGACGTCGGGGAGAGACCCAGTACTTC
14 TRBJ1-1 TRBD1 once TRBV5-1 CASTLGQGATEAFF TGCGCCAGCACCCTTGGACAGGGGGCAACTGAAGCTTTCTTT
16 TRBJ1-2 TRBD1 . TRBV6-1 CASSELSDRVGNRYTF TGTGCCAGCAGTGAACTTTCAGACAGGGTGGGTAATCGCTACACCTTC
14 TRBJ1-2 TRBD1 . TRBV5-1 CASSLEGQGGGYTF TGCGCCAGCAGCTTGGAAGGACAGGGAGGCGGCTACACCTTC
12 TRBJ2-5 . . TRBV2 CASSEGQETQYF TGTGCCAGCAGTGAAGGCCAAGAGACCCAGTACTTC
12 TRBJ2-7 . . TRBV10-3 CAISPGPYEQYF TGTGCCATCAGTCCGGGTCCCTACGAGCAGTACTTC
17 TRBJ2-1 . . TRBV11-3 CASSLEGFGAKVGEQFF TGTGCCAGCAGCTTAGAGGGGTTTGGGGCTAAAGTTGGTGAGCAGTTCTTC
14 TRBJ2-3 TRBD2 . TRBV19 CASSSASGTDTQYF TGTGCCAGTAGTTCGGCTAGCGGGACAGATACGCAGTATTTT
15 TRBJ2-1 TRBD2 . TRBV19 CASKPSGVFYNEQFF TGTGCCAGTAAGCCTAGCGGGGTTTTCTACAATGAGCAGTTCTTC
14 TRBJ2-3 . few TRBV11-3 CASSLVAGTDTQYF TGTGCCAGCAGCTTAGTTGCGGGGACAGATACGCAGTATTTT
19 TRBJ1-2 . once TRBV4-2 CASSQDLVAAIAANYGYTF TGTGCCAGCAGCCAAGATCTTGTGGCAGCCATCGCAGCTAACTATGGCTACACCTTC
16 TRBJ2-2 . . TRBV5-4 CASSAPGTLNTGELFF TGTGCCAGCAGCGCCCCCGGGACTTTGAACACCGGGGAGCTGTTTTTT
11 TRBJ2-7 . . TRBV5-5 CASSGTYEQYF TGTGCCAGCAGCGGGACCTACGAGCAGTACTTC
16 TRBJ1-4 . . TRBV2 CASSEEVTGFREKLFF TGTGCCAGCAGTGAAGAAGTCACGGGTTTTAGGGAAAAACTGTTTTTT
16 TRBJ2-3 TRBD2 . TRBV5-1 CASSYPPGLPTDTQYF TGCGCCAGCAGCTACCCCCCGGGACTACCCACAGATACGCAGTATTTT
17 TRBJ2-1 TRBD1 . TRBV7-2 CASSPRTGGTSYNEQFF TGTGCCAGCAGCCCCCGGACAGGGGGCACCTCCTACAATGAGCAGTTCTTC
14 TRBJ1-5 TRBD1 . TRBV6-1 CASGTGQGNQPQHF TGTGCCAGCGGGACCGGACAGGGCAATCAGCCCCAGCATTTT
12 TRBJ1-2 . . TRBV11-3 CASASSSDGYTF TGTGCCAGCGCCTCCTCTTCGGATGGCTACACCTTC
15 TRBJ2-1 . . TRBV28 CASSHGGRIYNEQFF TGTGCCAGCAGTCACGGTGGGCGGATCTACAATGAGCAGTTCTTC
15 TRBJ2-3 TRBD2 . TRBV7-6 CASSLVSGGTDTQYF TGTGCCAGCAGCTTAGTTAGCGGGGGCACAGATACGCAGTATTTT
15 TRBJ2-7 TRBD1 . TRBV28 CASSPAAGQGYEQYF TGTGCCAGCAGTCCCGCGGCGGGACAGGGTTACGAGCAGTACTTC
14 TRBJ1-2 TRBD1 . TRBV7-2 CASSRDRANYGYTF TGTGCCAGCAGCCGGGACAGGGCTAACTATGGCTACACCTTC
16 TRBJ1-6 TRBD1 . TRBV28 CASSLSSRGRLSPLHF TGTGCCAGCAGTTTATCGTCCAGGGGGCGGTTATCACCCCTCCACTTT
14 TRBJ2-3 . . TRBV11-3 CASSLVAGTDTQYF TGTGCCAGCAGCTTAGTCGCAGGCACAGATACGCAGTATTTT
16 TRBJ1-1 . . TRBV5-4 CASSSGPVRKISEAFF TGTGCCAGCAGCTCTGGCCCAGTCAGAAAAATCTCTGAAGCTTTCTTT
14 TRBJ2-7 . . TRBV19 CASSIRQGPYEQYF TGTGCCAGTAGTATTCGGCAGGGGCCCTACGAGCAGTACTTC
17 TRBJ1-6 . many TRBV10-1 CASSASGGDSYNSPLHF TGCGCCAGCAGTGCATCCGGAGGGGACTCCTATAATTCACCCCTCCACTTT
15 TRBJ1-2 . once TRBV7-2 CASSLAPGQTYGYTF TGTGCCAGCAGCTTAGCGCCGGGGCAAACTTATGGCTACACCTTC
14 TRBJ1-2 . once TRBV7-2 CASSLANKNYGYTF TGTGCCAGCAGCTTAGCGAACAAGAACTATGGCTACACCTTC
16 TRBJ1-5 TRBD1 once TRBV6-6 CASNVRQGMVNQPQHF TGTGCCAGCAACGTTCGACAGGGGATGGTCAATCAGCCCCAGCATTTT
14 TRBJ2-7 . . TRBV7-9 CASSSQGATYEQYF TGTGCCAGCAGTTCACAGGGTGCCACCTACGAGCAGTACTTC
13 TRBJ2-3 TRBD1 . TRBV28 CASSLSTGGTQYF TGTGCCAGCAGTTTAAGCACAGGGGGTACGCAGTATTTT
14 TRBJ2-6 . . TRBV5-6 CASSLGVGANVLTF TGTGCCAGCAGCTTAGGGGTTGGGGCCAACGTCCTGACTTTC
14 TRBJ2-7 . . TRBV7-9 CASSLNPGRYEQYF TGTGCCAGCAGCTTAAATCCGGGCCGGTACGAGCAGTACTTC